This T cell receptor beta chain was captured in a study of blood T cell repertoires in COVID-19 (dated by TCRdb to 2019 to 2021). At the level of the whole study: The collaborator samples originated in the United States, Italy and Spain and spanned the acute and convalescent phases of COVID-19. The prospective study material was composed of cDNA or gDNA derived from T cells, B-cell-depleted T cells, or PBMCs. Where HLA class I and class II types were available, the types were taken from metadata supplied by the sample provider, not from assay-based typing. The samples were drawn from the first 160 participants of the ongoing ImmuneRACE study and from roughly 1,300 subjects provided by 6 global collaborators. Subjects who had been exposed to COVID-19, were actively infected with it, or had recovered from it provided the deeply sampled blood TCRbeta repertoires that made up the dataset. Nearly every sample came with metadata listing a de-identified subject ID, COVID-19 status, age in years and sex. The repertoires were released in a freely available public database meant as a resource for research on the immune response to SARS-CoV-2.

TCRbeta CDR3 regions were amplified from genomic DNA using the immunoSEQ Assay, a bias-controlled multiplex PCR. The study's own analysis went as follows. Within the assay, amplification of reference gene primers was used to estimate how many nucleated cells each sample contained. Sequence reads were collapsed and filtered to measure the absolute abundance of every unique TCRbeta CDR3 rearrangement. For each sample, productive Simpson clonality was calculated by taking the square root of Simpson's diversity index across productive rearrangements. TCRdb took this table from immuneACCESS and kept in-frame rearrangements with V and J called. Such tables lack part of the clones; where checked against another copy, unresolved V genes explain under half of the gap, and the rest is unexplained. Clone size and the V and J calls come from that table; the DNA yielded D and trimming. In this sample the table shows 200,000 to 250,000 clones, 65% to 85% of which occur a single time. The top ten hold 1.3% of the sample.

Details on this clone: What antigen it recognizes has not been identified. The input lacks base qualities; no much larger clone sits a single base away.

The CDR3 runs 16 amino acids, cysteine and phenylalanine included. Solely the CDR3 DNA is kept, with 48 bases framed from the first base. Sequences SGHAT (CDR1) and FQNNGV (CDR2) are obtained from the germline V gene. V and J lose 0 bases and 1 base, and a span of 13 bases separates them. Findings and caveats that apply to the study as a whole: Clinical and demographic metadata were provided uncurated, with the amount varying by source and participant.

In Seattle, one collaborating source enrolled patients while the infection was active and tracked those patients longitudinally over the course of disease. Collaborating institutions collected whole blood in K2EDTA tubes following their own protocols. For TCRbeta analysis, collaborators shipped samples in one of three forms: frozen whole blood, isolated PBMCs, or DNA extracted from either of those sample types. The material sequenced was peripheral blood. Rearrangement joined TRBV11-2 to TRBJ2-7, and the D gene may be TRBD2, 6 bases matching. This TCR was sampled from a woman aged 30 to 39 with COVID-19, enrolled during active disease. The CDR3 protein: CASSLDRPGTSYEQYF. The nucleotides read TGTGCCAGCAGCTTAGATCGGCCAGGGACTTCCTACGAGCAGTACTTC.